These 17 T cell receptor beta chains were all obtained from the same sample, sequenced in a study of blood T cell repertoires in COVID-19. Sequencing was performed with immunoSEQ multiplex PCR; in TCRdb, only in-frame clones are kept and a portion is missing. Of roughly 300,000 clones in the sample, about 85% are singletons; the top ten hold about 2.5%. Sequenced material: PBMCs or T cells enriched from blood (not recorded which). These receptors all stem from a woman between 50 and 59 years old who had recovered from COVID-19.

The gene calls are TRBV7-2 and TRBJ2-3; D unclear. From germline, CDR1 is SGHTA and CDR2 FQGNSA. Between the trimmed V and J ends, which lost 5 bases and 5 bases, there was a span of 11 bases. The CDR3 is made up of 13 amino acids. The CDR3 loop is CASSLPNRDTQYF. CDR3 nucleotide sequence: TGTGCCAGCAGCCTGCCGAATAGAGATACGCAGTATTTT.

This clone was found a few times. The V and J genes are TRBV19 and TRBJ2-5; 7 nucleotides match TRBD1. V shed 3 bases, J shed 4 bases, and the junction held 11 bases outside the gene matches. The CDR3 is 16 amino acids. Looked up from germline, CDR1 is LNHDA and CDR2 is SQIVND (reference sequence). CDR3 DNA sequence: TGTGCCAGTAGTATTCTTTCGGGACAGTCGATAGAGACCCAGTACTTC. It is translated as CASSILSGQSIETQYF.

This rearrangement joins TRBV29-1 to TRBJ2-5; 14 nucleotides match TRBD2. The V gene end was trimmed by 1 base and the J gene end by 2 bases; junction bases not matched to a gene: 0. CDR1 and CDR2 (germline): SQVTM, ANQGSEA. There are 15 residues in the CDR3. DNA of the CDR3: TGCAGCGTTGAAGGGACTAGCGGGGGGCAAGAGACCCAGTACTTC. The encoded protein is CSVEGTSGGQETQYF.

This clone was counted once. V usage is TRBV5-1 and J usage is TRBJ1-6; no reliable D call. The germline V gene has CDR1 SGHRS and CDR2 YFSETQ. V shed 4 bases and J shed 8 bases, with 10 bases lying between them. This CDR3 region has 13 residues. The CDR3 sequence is CASSPRNDSPLHF. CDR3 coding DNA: TGCGCCAGCAGCCCGAGGAATGATTCACCCCTCCACTTT.

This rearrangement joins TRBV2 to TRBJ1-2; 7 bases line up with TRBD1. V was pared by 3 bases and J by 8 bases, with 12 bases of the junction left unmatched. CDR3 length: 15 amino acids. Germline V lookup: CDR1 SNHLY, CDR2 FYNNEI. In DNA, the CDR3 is TGTGCCAGCAGTGATAACAGGGGCCCGGGAGACGGCTACACCTTC. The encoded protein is CASSDNRGPGDGYTF.

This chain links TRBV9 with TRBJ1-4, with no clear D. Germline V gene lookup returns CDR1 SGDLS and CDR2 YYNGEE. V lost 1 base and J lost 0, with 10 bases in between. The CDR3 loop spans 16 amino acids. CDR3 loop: CASSVLEGATNEKLFF. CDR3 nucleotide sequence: TGTGCCAGCAGCGTACTCGAGGGTGCAACTAATGAAAAACTGTTTTTT. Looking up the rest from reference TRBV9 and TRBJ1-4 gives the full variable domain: DSGVTQTPKHLITATGQRVTLRCSPRSGDLSVYWYQQSLDQGLQFLIQYYNGEERAKGNILERFSAQQFPDLHSELNLSSLELGDSALYFCASSVLEGATNEKLFFGSGTQLSVL.

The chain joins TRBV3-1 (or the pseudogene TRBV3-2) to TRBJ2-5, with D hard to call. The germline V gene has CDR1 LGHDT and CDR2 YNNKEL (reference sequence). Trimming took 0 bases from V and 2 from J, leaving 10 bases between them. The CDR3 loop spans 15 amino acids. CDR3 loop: CASSQDNAVQETQYF. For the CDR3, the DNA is TGTGCCAGCAGCCAAGATAACGCAGTACAAGAGACCCAGTACTTC.

CDR3 region: CASSSDRQGARNTIYF. CDR3 sequence (DNA): TGTGCCAGCAGTTCCGATAGACAGGGCGCCCGAAACACCATATATTTT. The chain couples TRBV28 to TRBJ1-3; 7 bases match TRBD1. CDR3 size: 16 residues. J lost 5 bases, V lost 4 bases, and 11 bases had no gene match. Germline V lookup: CDR1 MDHEN, CDR2 SYDVKM.

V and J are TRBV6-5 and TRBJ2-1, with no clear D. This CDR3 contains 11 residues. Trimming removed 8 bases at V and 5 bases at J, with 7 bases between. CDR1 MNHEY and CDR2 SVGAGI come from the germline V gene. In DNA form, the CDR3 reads TGTGCCAGCGCTAATGACAATGAGCAGTTCTTC. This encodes CASANDNEQFF.

CDR3 nucleotide sequence: TGTGCCAGCAGCCAAGACCCCGCGTGGCAGGGAGCTTTCTTT. It codes for CASSQDPAWQGAFF. V is TRBV3-1 (or the pseudogene TRBV3-2) and J is TRBJ1-1, with D possibly being TRBD1 (5 bases). Germline CDR1 is LGHDT and CDR2 is YNNKEL (reference sequence). Trimming removed 0 bases from V and 10 bases from J, with 15 bases in between. This CDR3 is built from 14 residues.

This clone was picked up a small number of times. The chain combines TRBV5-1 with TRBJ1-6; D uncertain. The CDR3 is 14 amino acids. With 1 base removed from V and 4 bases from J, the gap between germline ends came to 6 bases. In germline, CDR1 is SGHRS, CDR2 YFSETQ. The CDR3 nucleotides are TGCGCCAGCAGCTTGCTACGGTATAATTCACCCCTCCACTTT. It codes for CASSLLRYNSPLHF.

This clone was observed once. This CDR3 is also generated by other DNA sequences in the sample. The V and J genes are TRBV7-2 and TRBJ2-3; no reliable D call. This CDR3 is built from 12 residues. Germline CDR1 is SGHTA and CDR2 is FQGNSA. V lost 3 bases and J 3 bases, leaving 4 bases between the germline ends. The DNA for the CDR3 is TGTGCCAGCAGCTTGTATACAGATACGCAGTATTTT. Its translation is CASSLYTDTQYF.

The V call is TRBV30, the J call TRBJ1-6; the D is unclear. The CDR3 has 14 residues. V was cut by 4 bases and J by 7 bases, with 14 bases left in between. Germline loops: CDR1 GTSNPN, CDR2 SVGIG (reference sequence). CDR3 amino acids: CAWKPDWGNSPLHF. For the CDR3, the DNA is TGTGCCTGGAAACCGGACTGGGGAAATTCACCCCTCCACTTT. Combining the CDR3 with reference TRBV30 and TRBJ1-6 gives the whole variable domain SQTIHQWPATLVQPVGSPLSLECTVEGTSNPNLYWYRQAAGRGLQLLFYSVGIGQISSEVPQNLSASRPQDRQFILSSKKLLLSDSGFYLCAWKPDWGNSPLHFGNGTRLTVT.

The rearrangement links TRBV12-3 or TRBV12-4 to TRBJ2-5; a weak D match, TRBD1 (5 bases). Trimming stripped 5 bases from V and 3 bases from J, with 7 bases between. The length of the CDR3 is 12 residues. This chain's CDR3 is CASSPREETQYF. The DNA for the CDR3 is TGTGCCAGCAGTCCCAGGGAAGAGACCCAGTACTTC.

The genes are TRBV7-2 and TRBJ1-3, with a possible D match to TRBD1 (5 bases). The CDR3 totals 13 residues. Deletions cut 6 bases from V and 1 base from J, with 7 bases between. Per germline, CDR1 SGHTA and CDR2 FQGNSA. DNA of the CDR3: TGTGCCAGCAGTCAGGGTTCTGGAAACACCATATATTTT. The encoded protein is CASSQGSGNTIYF.

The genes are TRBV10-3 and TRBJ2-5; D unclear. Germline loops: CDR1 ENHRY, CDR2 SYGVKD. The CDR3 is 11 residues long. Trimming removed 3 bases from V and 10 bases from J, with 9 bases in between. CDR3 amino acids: CAISDLVHQYF. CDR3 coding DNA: TGTGCCATCAGTGACCTAGTGCACCAGTACTTC.

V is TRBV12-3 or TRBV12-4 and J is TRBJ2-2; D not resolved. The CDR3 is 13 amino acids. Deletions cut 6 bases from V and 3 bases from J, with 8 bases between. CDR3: CASRPRDTGELFF. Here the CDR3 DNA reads TGTGCCAGCAGGCCCCGGGACACCGGGGAGCTGTTTTTT.